The subject of this entry is one TCR beta chain. At least ten counts were recorded for this clonotype. No antigen is known for it. No clone much larger than this one lies a single base away; base qualities are absent. This entry is derived from a study of CD8 T cells in ankylosing spondylitis (dated by TCRdb to about 2017). Regarding the research as a whole: To find TCR variants linked to disease, the study profiled T cell receptor beta repertoires in ankylosing spondylitis patients and healthy donors. In total, the full study cohort was made up of about 110 healthy donors and roughly 27 ankylosing spondylitis patients. Peripheral blood was sampled, and synovial fluid was also collected from ankylosing spondylitis patients.

The CDR3 goes from the cysteine to the phenylalanine over 15 residues. The DNA shown is the 45-base CDR3, in frame from base 1. The V end loses 3 bases and the J end loses 1 base, and a stretch of 11 bases separates them. Looking up the germline V gene yields CDR1 SGHTA and CDR2 FQGNSA. This sample was sequenced with an Illumina HiSeq 2500. Quantitative 5'-RACE with molecular barcodes was used to prepare TCR beta libraries. In the source study's methods: A new computational method, built on a probabilistic model of VDJ rearrangement, was used to identify disease-linked TCR variants. TCRdb cleaned the public reads at Q25 with fastp, built clones with MiXCR and kept in-frame beta chains. Here each entry gathers all rows of one CDR3 protein and keeps the most common genes and DNA. In this record, the V and J calls reflect TCRdb's handling and not the investigators' own analysis. The sample has 200,000 to 300,000 distinct CDR3 sequences on record, around 7.8% of them singletons. In total, the top ten clones hold about 6.8% of the sample.

Overall study results and their limits: A TCR beta motif of fewer than 10 highly homologous amino acid variants appeared characteristic of blood from ankylosing spondylitis patients. Some of the motif variants had been reported before in the synovial fluid and blood of reactive arthritis patients, a finding that suggests common disease-initiation mechanisms. The disease-linked clones were reported to be significantly enriched in matched synovial fluid samples from ankylosing spondylitis patients. The disease-linked clones had a CD8+ phenotype and were found at relatively low frequencies in peripheral blood.

The sequence was collected from a male donor with ankylosing spondylitis or in good health (not recorded which). The sequenced material came from blood, either unsorted or a sorted T cell fraction (not recorded which). The chain uses TRBV7-2 and TRBJ2-3; confidence is insufficient to name the D gene. In nucleotides, the sequence is TGTGCCAGCAGCTTCCTCGATAGTGGCACAGATACGCAGTATTTT. It codes for CASSFLDSGTDTQYF. Where the CDR3 stops, the reference TRBV7-2 and TRBJ2-3 genes take over; the full variable domain is GAGVSQSPSNKVTEKGKDVELRCDPISGHTALYWYRQSLGQGLEFLIYFQGNSAPDKSGLPSDRFSAERTGGSVSTLTIQRTQQEDSAVYLCASSFLDSGTDTQYFGPGTRLTVL.